A selection of T cell receptor beta chains follows, all from one sample in a study of beta chain features in type 1 diabetes. The assay was immunoSEQ multiplex PCR, and TCRdb's table has in-frame clones only and misses some. The data hold around 280,000 clones, with over 12% observed a single time. Sequenced sample: naive CD4+ T cells from blood. Source of these receptors: a man between 18 and 29 years old with type 1 diabetes. The CDR3 runs from the conserved cysteine through the conserved F or W. Fields, in order: clone size, V gene, D gene, J gene, CDR3 protein, CDR3 DNA. D genes are given only for firm matches. The listing skips clone size in some rows; elsewhere it reads once, few, many or a size class.

few	TRBV7-2	.	TRBJ2-1	CASRAPGVRAYNEQFF	TGTGCCAGCAGGGCTCCCGGGGTTAGGGCCTACAATGAGCAGTTCTTC
few	TRBV5-6	TRBD2	TRBJ2-7	CASSSSGSSYEQYF	TGTGCCAGCAGCTCTAGCGGGAGCTCCTACGAGCAGTACTTC
.	TRBV30	TRBD2	TRBJ2-7	CAWRAGGRSYEQYF	TGTGCCTGGAGAGCGGGGGGCCGGTCCTACGAGCAGTACTTC
once	TRBV27	TRBD1	TRBJ1-2	CASRSQQGAIGYTF	TGTGCCAGCCGGTCTCAACAGGGGGCGATTGGCTACACCTTC
.	TRBV27	.	TRBJ2-1	CASSQGPERRNEQFF	TGTGCCAGCAGTCAGGGGCCAGAGCGCCGCAATGAGCAGTTCTTC
.	TRBV6-5	.	TRBJ1-1	CASKNRGSNTEAFF	TGTGCCAGCAAAAATAGGGGGAGCAACACTGAAGCTTTCTTT
.	TRBV25-1	.	TRBJ1-2	CASSDHGYYGYTF	TGTGCCAGCAGTGATCACGGGTACTATGGCTACACCTTC
few	TRBV10-3	.	TRBJ2-3	CAISERGGIGADTQYF	TGTGCCATCAGTGAACGGGGTGGGATCGGAGCAGATACGCAGTATTTT
few	TRBV30	.	TRBJ2-1	CAWMGGGGSYNEQFF	TGTGCCTGGATGGGGGGAGGGGGGTCCTACAATGAGCAGTTCTTC
.	TRBV4-1	TRBD2	TRBJ2-7	CASSQDGSGRREQYF	TGCGCCAGCAGCCAAGACGGTAGCGGGCGGCGCGAGCAGTACTTC
few	TRBV28	.	TRBJ1-5	CASTVGGPNQPQHF	TGTGCCAGCACCGTGGGAGGGCCCAATCAGCCCCAGCATTTT
few	TRBV7-2	.	TRBJ2-7	CASSYLQPGKYEQYF	TGTGCCAGCAGTTACCTCCAGCCGGGTAAATACGAGCAGTACTTC
.	TRBV27	TRBD1	TRBJ2-5	CASSPLTGGQETQYF	TGTGCCAGCAGTCCACTAACAGGGGGCCAAGAGACCCAGTACTTC
.	TRBV10-3	.	TRBJ1-2	CATSSGLDYGYTF	TGTGCCACCTCGTCGGGGTTAGACTATGGCTACACCTTC
few	TRBV4-1	.	TRBJ1-2	CASSPFGGAHGYTF	TGCGCCAGCAGCCCCTTCGGAGGGGCACATGGCTACACCTTC
.	TRBV28	TRBD1	TRBJ1-2	CASRLGQGTVYGYTF	TGTGCCAGCAGGCTAGGACAGGGTACGGTTTATGGCTACACCTTC
few	TRBV5-4	TRBD2	TRBJ2-1	CASSHGLAGGSSNEQFF	TGTGCCAGCAGTCATGGGCTGGCGGGAGGTTCCTCCAATGAGCAGTTCTTC
.	TRBV4-3	.	TRBJ1-5	CASSQARGNQPQHF	TGCGCCAGCAGCCAAGCGAGGGGGAATCAGCCCCAGCATTTT
few	TRBV30	TRBD1	TRBJ1-2	CAWRARGYGGYTF	TGTGCCTGGAGGGCCAGGGGGTATGGTGGCTACACCTTC
.	TRBV18	.	TRBJ2-7	CASSRDRTVLDEQYF	TGTGCCAGCTCACGAGACCGGACAGTCTTAGACGAGCAGTACTTC
.	TRBV15	.	TRBJ1-2	CATSRGFQNYGYTF	TGTGCCACCAGCAGAGGCTTTCAGAACTATGGCTACACCTTC
few	TRBV9	TRBD1	TRBJ2-1	CASSETGGDYNEQFF	TGTGCCAGCAGTGAAACAGGGGGCGACTACAATGAGCAGTTCTTC
few	TRBV2	.	TRBJ1-4	CASREIKEKLFF	TGTGCCAGCAGGGAAATAAAAGAAAAACTGTTTTTT
few	TRBV5-1	TRBD2	TRBJ2-3	CASSPSFWAGVTDTQYF	TGCGCCAGCAGCCCTTCCTTTTGGGCGGGGGTCACAGATACGCAGTATTTT
.	TRBV12-5	TRBD1	TRBJ1-1	CASGRGSEAFF	TGTGCTAGTGGCAGGGGGTCTGAAGCTTTCTTT
few	TRBV7-8	.	TRBJ2-3	CASSPRVRNTQYF	TGTGCCAGCAGCCCCCGGGTTAGGAATACGCAGTATTTT